This record looks at one T cell receptor (beta chain) sequence and its context. These data originate in a study of blood T cells in healthy people across ages. V dropped 6 bases and J dropped 0 bases, with 11 bases sitting between them. Germline V gene sequence: CDR1 SQVTM, CDR2 ANQGSEA. The CDR3 extends over 13 amino acids. Through a sample-barcoded 5' primer and a J-beta primer mix, a second PCR was run for roughly 7 to 11 cycles. All samples gave at least 3 million CDR3-containing paired-end reads. TCRdb redid the calling of the 5' RACE reads with MiXCR, one entry per CDR3 protein. The data contain 870,000 or so distinct CDR3 sequences, 25% to 35% of them singletons.

Sample: blood. The chain couples TRBV29-1 to TRBJ1-2; D is perhaps TRBD1 (5 bases). The source of this sequence is a woman older than 75 in good health. This chain's CDR3 is CSVPGRPNYGYTF. The DNA of the CDR3 is TGCAGCGTCCCGGGACGCCCTAACTATGGCTACACCTTC.